This is a list of T cell receptor beta chains from one sample in a study of T cell repertoires in cytomegalovirus infection. TCRdb reanalysed the reads using MiXCR and keeps one entry per CDR3 protein. Altogether roughly 860,000 distinct CDR3 sequences are present, around a third being singletons, with the ten largest covering roughly 12%. Their antigen targets remain unknown. Sequenced here: cultured CD8+ T cells from PBMCs, sampled from culture after CMV antigen stimulation. These receptors were collected from a human donor in good health (CMV status not recorded). Some clones in this sample may be carry-over from other donors' samples. Each CDR3 is given with its conserved first and last residue.

v_call cdr3_aa
TRBV4-3 CASSQDATSGWGDTQYF
TRBV12-3/TRBV12-4 CAGDRARNTEAFF
TRBV6-6 CASSDRGSDTGELFF
TRBV19 CASSGLDDDGGQKGPYGYTF
TRBV7-9 CASRSRDNLADTQYF
TRBV7-6 CASSLAPDRADEQYF
TRBV12-3/TRBV12-4 CASSLIGGALGEQYF
TRBV7-9 CASSLGYRWGNEQFF
TRBV6-1 CASSEVLSNEQFF
TRBV4-1 CASSQAGGGPGTSGGGDTQYF
TRBV5-6 CASSFSGSDTGELFF
TRBV2 CARRQEHTEAFF
TRBV15 CATSRGRESSTDTQYF
TRBV5-6 CASSSLGARVIGEQFF
TRBV7-8 CASSHTPTQYF
TRBV7-2 CASSLGLGLQPQHF
TRBV7-9 CASSPSPGYVYGYTF
TRBV4-3 CASSQAGGAGGYTF
TRBV4-2 CASSQEGSNSPLHF
TRBV20-1 CSARNQGATEAFF
TRBV6-1 CASSEAFALGQTNYGYTF
TRBV6-1 CASSEAHGVNQPQHF
TRBV10-3 CAISSNSNQPQHF
TRBV7-2 CASSLAAAFSGNTIYF
TRBV7-9 CASSLRLDSGEGYTF
TRBV2 CASKQWVGVGTEAFF
TRBV27 CASSLSGGWFF
TRBV4-1 CASSQDQQGWTGELFF
TRBV12-3/TRBV12-4 CASSYPSGVEQYF
TRBV6-2/TRBV6-3 CASNDRSEAYNSPLHF
TRBV6-6 CASSDLDGYNEQFF
TRBV10-3 CAIRDGTGVETQYF
TRBV6-5 CASRNGGLNEQFF
TRBV6-1 CASSEAFVGNGYTF
TRBV4-1 CASSQTQGDTEAFF
TRBV11-2 CASSLDPTGGLNTQYF
TRBV14 CASSQGWDSQETQYF
TRBV7-6 CASSSQPGLDSYNEQFF
TRBV4-1 CASSQEPGNTEAFF
TRBV4-1 CASSPTGQASETQYF
TRBV4-1 CASSQTAGADEQFF
TRBV7-9 CASSSEVEDKNIQYF
TRBV7-9 CASSPDRNPYEQYF
TRBV4-3 CASSQEGGGYNEQFF
TRBV5-6 CASSLNSLEVGAEAFF